The 29 T cell receptor beta chains reported below all come from one sample, sequenced in a study of blood T cells in healthy people across ages. A second PCR, run for roughly 7 to 12 cycles, used a sample-barcoded 5' primer plus a J-beta primer mix. TCRdb re-analysed the 5' RACE reads in MiXCR, keeping a single row per CDR3 protein. Of 550,000 to 650,000 distinct CDR3 sequences detected, around a quarter appear once; the ten largest clones hold approximately 3.7%. These data are also associated with another study on T cells of mothers and their children.

The sample was blood. The receptors come from a boy younger than 10 in good health.

The genes are TRBV14 and TRBJ2-5, with D possibly being TRBD2 (6 bases). The CDR3 runs 14 residues. V lost 2 bases and J 4 bases, leaving 11 bases between the germline ends. CDR1 SGHDN and CDR2 FVKESK come from the germline V gene. The chain's CDR3 is CASSQIGSTETQYF. The CDR3 bases are TGTGCCAGCAGCCAAATCGGGAGTACAGAGACCCAGTACTTC.

The gene calls are TRBV4-3 and TRBJ1-5; no definite D call. Germline assignment: CDR1 LGHNA and CDR2 YSLEER. This CDR3 is 13 amino acids long. The ends were cut back, 0 bases at V and 11 bases at J, with 11 bases in the middle. The CDR3 protein is CASSQDSGKAQHF. In DNA, the CDR3 is TGCGCCAGCAGCCAAGATTCCGGCAAGGCCCAGCATTTT.

This clonotype was detected a few times. A read error may account for a junction end that differs from germline. The chain uses TRBV14 and TRBJ1-3; D gene ambiguous. Per the germline V gene, CDR1 is SGHDN and CDR2 is FVKESK. There are 16 residues in the CDR3. The CDR3 here is CASGQERLSVGNTIYF. In DNA form, the CDR3 reads TGTGCCAGCGGCCAAGAGCGGTTAAGTGTCGGAAACACCATATATTTT.

In its sample, this clonotype was seen many times. The chain joins TRBV10-3 to TRBJ2-7, with D perhaps TRBD1 (5 bases). The CDR3 loop spans 14 amino acids. Trimming removed 4 bases from V and 2 bases from J, with 12 bases in between. Per germline, CDR1 ENHRY and CDR2 SYGVKD. The CDR3 loop is CAISATATTYEQYF. CDR3 DNA: TGTGCCATCAGTGCGACAGCCACAACCTACGAGCAGTACTTC.

This clonotype was picked up a small number of times. The chain carries TRBV11-2 and TRBJ1-1; TRBD1 matches at 8 bases. Germline CDR1 is SGHAT and CDR2 is FQNNGV. The CDR3 consists of 16 residues. V lost 4 bases to trimming and J lost 1 base; unmatched junction nucleotides: 8. CDR3 bases: TGTGCCAGCAGCTACAAATTCAGGGGGCAGAACACTGAAGCTTTCTTT. As protein: CASSYKFRGQNTEAFF.

J is TRBJ2-2 and V is TRBV3-1; D gene ambiguous. Germline lookup yields CDR1 LGHDT and CDR2 YNNKEL (reference sequence). Trimming took off 1 base at V and 7 bases at J, with 4 bases between the two ends. The CDR3 has 12 amino acids. CDR3 sequence reads: CASSQVRGELFF. For the CDR3, the DNA is TGTGCCAGCAGCCAAGTGCGCGGGGAGCTGTTTTTT.

The chain uses TRBV5-1 and TRBJ2-6; the D is unclear. V dropped 4 bases and J dropped 0 bases, with 8 bases sitting between them. Germline loops: CDR1 SGHRS, CDR2 YFSETQ. CDR3 length: 15 amino acids. In DNA, the CDR3 is TGCGCCAGCAGCCCTAACTTCTCTGGGGCCAACGTCCTGACTTTC. Protein: CASSPNFSGANVLTF.

The chain couples TRBV20-1 to TRBJ2-3; 9 bases are a match to TRBD2. Germline CDR1 is DFQATT and CDR2 is SNEGSKA (reference sequence). This CDR3 spans 15 amino acids. V was clipped by 6 bases and J by 3 bases; unmatched bases: 10. The DNA for the CDR3 is TGCAGTGCAAGACCGGGACTAGCAAAAACAGATACGCAGTATTTT. Its protein is CSARPGLAKTDTQYF.

The chain combines TRBV21-1 with TRBJ2-3; TRBD2 reflects the table's D call only, with no check against the DNA. TRBV21-1 is reported as a pseudogene. The CDR3 runs to 17 residues. Written as DNA, the CDR3 is TGTGCCAGCAGCAACAAAAGGCGGGAGCTTGGCACAGATACGCAGTATTTT. Translating gives CASSNKRRELGTDTQYF.

The chain is built from TRBV6-2 or TRBV6-3 and TRBJ2-7; a possible D gene is TRBD2 (6 bases). With 7 bases removed from V and 6 bases from J, the gap between germline ends came to 19 bases. The CDR3 sequence is 14 residues long. The germline CDR1 and CDR2 sequences are MNHEY and SVGEGT. The CDR3 reads CASMESPGVTEQYF. CDR3 DNA: TGTGCCAGCATGGAGTCCCCGGGGGTTACCGAGCAGTACTTC.

This clonotype turned up a few times. This chain connects TRBV12-5 to TRBJ1-2; D gene unclear. Germline lookup yields CDR1 LGHNT and CDR2 FRNRAP. The CDR3 extends over 13 amino acids. Trimming left V 6 bases short and J 3 bases short, with 11 bases between. The DNA for the CDR3 is TGTGCTAGTGGCCCGCGCGTTTACTATGGCTACACCTTC. Translated, it gives CASGPRVYYGYTF.

This rearrangement joins TRBV12-3 or TRBV12-4 to TRBJ2-3; D gene uncertain. V was cut by 6 bases and J by 3 bases, with 19 bases left in between. This CDR3 spans 16 amino acids. In nucleotides, the CDR3 is TGTGCCAGCAGAGCCGATGTGGGTGGAAGGACAGATACGCAGTATTTT. Residues: CASRADVGGRTDTQYF.

The V call is TRBV28, the J call TRBJ1-4; D unclear. The CDR3 length is 18 residues. Germline CDR1 is MDHEN and CDR2 is SYDVKM. Trimming stripped 4 bases from V and 5 bases from J, with 23 bases between. The chain's CDR3 is CASSSGWWEAQSNEKLFF. The CDR3 nucleotides are TGTGCCAGCAGTTCCGGATGGTGGGAGGCCCAATCAAATGAAAAACTGTTTTTT.

This chain joins TRBV28 and TRBJ1-1; 7 bases line up with TRBD1. Germline V gene sequence: CDR1 MDHEN, CDR2 SYDVKM. CDR3 length equals 15 residues. V dropped 6 bases and J dropped 4; count of bases not matched to a gene: 11. CDR3 nucleotides: TGTGCCAGCAGCCCAGCCAGGGCAGGGGGCACTGAAGCTTTCTTT. Protein sequence: CASSPARAGGTEAFF. Looking up the rest from reference TRBV28 and TRBJ1-1 gives the full variable domain: DVKVTQSSRYLVKRTGEKVFLECVQDMDHENMFWYRQDPGLGLRLIYFSYDVKMKEKGDIPEGYSVSREKKERFSLILESASTNQTSMYLCASSPARAGGTEAFFGQGTRLTVV.

The chain links TRBV30 to TRBJ2-6, with 9 bases matching TRBD1. Germline trimming cut 0 bases from V and 0 bases from J; bases unmatched to any gene: 6. The CDR3 consists of 18 residues. Germline CDR1 GTSNPN, CDR2 SVGIG (reference sequence). In DNA, the CDR3 is TGTGCCTGGAGTGTAGACAGGGGGACTTTCTCTGGGGCCAACGTCCTGACTTTC. It codes for CAWSVDRGTFSGANVLTF.

The chain employs TRBV6-6 and TRBJ1-4; D possibly corresponds to TRBD1 (5 bases). The CDR3 is 15 amino acids. The ends were cut back, 7 bases at V and 0 bases at J, with 12 bases in the middle. Germline-derived CDR1 and CDR2 are MNHNY and SVGAGI (reference sequence). CDR3 in amino acids: CASTLGVATNEKLFF. Here the CDR3 DNA reads TGTGCCAGCACTTTAGGGGTTGCAACTAATGAAAAACTGTTTTTT.

The J gene is TRBJ2-2, the V gene TRBV27; possible D gene TRBD2, 6 bases. CDR3 length: 16 amino acids. With 3 bases removed from V and 5 bases from J, the gap between germline ends came to 16 bases. Looked up from germline, CDR1 is MNHEY and CDR2 is SMNVEV (reference sequence). In nucleotides, the CDR3 is TGTGCCAGCAGTTTGACCGGGACTGCACTGACCGGGGAGCTGTTTTTT. It is translated as CASSLTGTALTGELFF.

The genes are TRBV10-3 and TRBJ1-2; a weak D match, TRBD1 (6 bases). Germline loops: CDR1 ENHRY, CDR2 SYGVKD. Trimming took 1 base from V and 3 from J, leaving 9 bases between them. The CDR3 is made up of 14 amino acids. CDR3: CAISEFPGDYGYTF. CDR3 nucleotides: TGTGCCATCAGTGAGTTTCCAGGGGACTATGGCTACACCTTC.

This clonotype has only a few counts. V is TRBV7-2 and J is TRBJ1-2; 9 positions agree with TRBD1. Germline assignment: CDR1 SGHTA and CDR2 FQGNSA. The CDR3 totals 15 residues. V gave up 4 bases and J gave up 8 bases; unmatched junction bases: 11. CDR3 residues: CASSSLGTGHIGYTF. The CDR3 bases are TGTGCCAGCAGCTCCCTAGGGACAGGGCACATCGGCTACACCTTC.

This clonotype was seen only a few times. The CDR3 is CASSLRMTSGGAGDTQYF. The CDR3 DNA sequence: TGTGCCAGCAGTCTGCGTATGACTAGCGGGGGGGCGGGAGATACGCAGTATTTT. The rearrangement joins TRBV12-3 or TRBV12-4 to TRBJ2-3; TRBD2 agrees at 14 bases. Trimming cost V 5 bases and J 5 bases; bases outside gene matches: 12. The CDR3 spans 18 residues.

Of note for this clonotype: A junction boundary mismatches the germline segment, possibly from a read error. This chain links TRBV24-1 with TRBJ2-3; 7 bases are a match to TRBD2. CDR3 length: 17 amino acids. The germline V gene encodes CDR1 KGHDR and CDR2 SFDVKD. The CDR3 sequence: CDTSDGRGWRSTDTQYF. CDR3 DNA: TGTGACACCAGTGATGGGCGGGGGTGGCGGAGCACAGATACGCAGTATTTT.

The chain recombines TRBV5-5 with TRBJ2-5; TRBD1 matches 9 bases. The better agreement between TRBJ2-7 and the DNA end casts doubt on the J call. Germline V CDR1 and CDR2: SGHKS, YYEKEE (reference sequence). This CDR3 is built from 16 residues. The CDR3 protein is CASSLPRDRASYEQYF. As DNA, the CDR3 is TGTGCCAGCAGCTTACCTAGGGACAGGGCGTCCTACGAGCAGTACTTC.

The rearrangement joins TRBV11-2 to TRBJ1-6; D remains unclear. Trimming shortened V by 0 bases and J by 10 bases, and 10 bases separated the two germline ends. CDR1 and CDR2 from the germline V gene are SGHAT and FQNNGV. The CDR3 is 14 residues long. The CDR3, as DNA: TGTGCCAGCAGCTTAGATACCCCGTACTCACCCCTCCACTTT. It translates to CASSLDTPYSPLHF.

The chain uses TRBV5-1 and TRBJ2-2; 10 bases map to TRBD1. The CDR3 contains 14 residues. Germline CDR1 SGHRS, CDR2 YFSETQ. V gave up 3 bases and J gave up 6 bases; unmatched junction bases: 2. The CDR3 DNA reads as TGCGCCAGCAGCTGGGGACAGGGGTCCGGGGAGCTGTTTTTT. It encodes CASSWGQGSGELFF.

The chain couples TRBV12-3 or TRBV12-4 to TRBJ1-4, with 8 bases lining up with TRBD1. V lost 5 bases, J lost 4 bases, and 6 bases stayed unmatched. This CDR3 is built from 15 residues. This CDR3 reads CASSPTGGVNEKLFF. The CDR3 bases are TGTGCCAGCAGTCCTACAGGGGGAGTTAATGAAAAACTGTTTTTT.

The chain is built from TRBV25-1 and TRBJ1-2; 12 bases line up with TRBD1. The V and J ends lost 2 bases and 8 bases, in that order; junction bases with no gene match: 6. In germline, CDR1 is MGHDK, CDR2 SYGVNS. The length of the CDR3 is 15 residues. DNA for the CDR3: TGTGCCAGCAGTGAACCGGGACAGGGGGCCGTAGGCTACACCTTC. Amino acid sequence: CASSEPGQGAVGYTF.

The sample holds a few counts of this clonotype. The J gene is TRBJ2-2, the V gene TRBV5-1, with D maybe TRBD1 (6 bases). Trimming removed 8 bases at V and 3 bases at J, with 11 bases between. This CDR3 is built from 13 residues. Per germline, CDR1 SGHRS and CDR2 YFSETQ. The CDR3 DNA follows: TGCGCCAGTGAGGGGGAATACACCGGGGAGCTGTTTTTT. It codes for CASEGEYTGELFF. The full variable domain, with the rest looked up from reference TRBV5-1 and TRBJ2-2, is KAGVTQTPRYLIKTRGQQVTLSCSPISGHRSVSWYQQTPGQGLQFLFEYFSETQRNKGNFPGRFSGRQFSNSRSEMNVSTLELGDSALYLCASEGEYTGELFFGEGSRLTVL.

The chain combines TRBV2 with TRBJ2-5; a possible D gene is TRBD2 (6 bases). Germline CDR1 is SNHLY and CDR2 is FYNNEI. The CDR3 is 14 residues long. The V gene lost 6 bases and the J gene lost 4 bases, with 15 bases spanning the gap. The CDR3 DNA follows: TGTGCCAGCAGGGGGACCCTGGGGGGAGAGACCCAGTACTTC. It specifies CASRGTLGGETQYF.

This chain links TRBV4-2 with TRBJ1-2, with TRBD1 matching over 7 bases. Trimming took 4 bases from V and 2 from J; bases not matched to a gene: 7. Germline CDR1 and CDR2: LGHNA and YNFKEQ. The CDR3 contains 15 residues. The CDR3 region is CASSRETGPNYGYTF. The CDR3 coding sequence is TGTGCCAGCAGCCGGGAGACAGGGCCAAACTATGGCTACACCTTC.